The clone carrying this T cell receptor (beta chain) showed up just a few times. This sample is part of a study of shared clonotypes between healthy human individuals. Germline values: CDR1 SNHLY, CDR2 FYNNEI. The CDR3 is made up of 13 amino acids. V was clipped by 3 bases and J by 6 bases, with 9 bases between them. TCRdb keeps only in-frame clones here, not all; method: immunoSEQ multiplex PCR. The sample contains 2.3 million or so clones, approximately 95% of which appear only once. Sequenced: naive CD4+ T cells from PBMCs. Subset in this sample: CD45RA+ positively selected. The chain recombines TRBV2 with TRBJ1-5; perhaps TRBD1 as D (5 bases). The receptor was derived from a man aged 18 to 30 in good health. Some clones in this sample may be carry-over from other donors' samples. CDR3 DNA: TGTGCCAGCAGTGAGGGGCAGGGTCAGCCCCAGCATTTT. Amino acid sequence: CASSEGQGQPQHF.